The clone carrying this TCR beta chain was detected ten times or more. The antigen is not known. These data are taken from a study of T cells in Graves' hyperthyroidism and ophthalmopathy. Study-wide points: Most expanded thyroid clonotypes above 0.001 recurred in blood. Patients with ophthalmopathy were separated from those with stable hyperthyroidism by a 13 V-J model.

Researchers defined stable Graves' hyperthyroidism as no ophthalmopathy progression within 18 months. Based on clinical symptoms, serum thyroxine and TRAb, thyroid ultrasound and orbital computed tomography, diagnoses were reached. This CDR3 has 16 residues. Trimming at V came to 4 bases and at J to 6 bases, leaving 13 bases not matched to a gene. Germline CDR1 is SEHNR and CDR2 is FQNEAQ (reference sequence). Amplified regions were TCR beta CDR3 sequences from RNA transcripts. The HTBI primer set served for first-round RT-PCR of the TCR CDR3. Each CDR3 protein gets one entry after TCRdb re-called the multiplex PCR reads with MiXCR. Among around 430,000 distinct CDR3 sequences listed, under 15% were seen once.

Material for sequencing was blood. The clonotype comes from a woman aged 30 to 39 with Graves' hyperthyroidism. The rearrangement links TRBV7-9 to TRBJ2-7, with TRBD1 identical over 9 bases. CDR3 residues: CASSSIPGQGFPEQYF. The CDR3 coding sequence is TGTGCCAGCAGCTCAATCCCGGGACAGGGCTTTCCCGAGCAGTACTTC.